The clone carrying this TCR beta chain was detected many times. Its target is not known. Cells are PBMCs isolated from 10 ml of fresh blood. This CDR3 comprises 12 residues. CDR1 and CDR2 (germline): SNHLY, FYNNEI. Trimming removed 6 bases at V and 6 bases at J, with 10 bases between. TCR beta CDR3 sequences were amplified from RNA transcripts. A set of HTBI primers served as the primers for a first-round RT-PCR of the TCR CDR3. A single record per CDR3 protein comes from TCRdb applying MiXCR to the multiplex PCR reads. The table has roughly 300,000 distinct CDR3 sequences, approximately 15% seen once. This sample was included in a study of T cells in Graves' hyperthyroidism and ophthalmopathy. Background on the study: Blood from the periphery was taken at initial diagnosis, before any treatment.

General study points: Ophthalmopathy onset followed model prediction by a median about seven months.

The sequencing input was blood. This sequence joins TRBV2 and TRBJ2-3; D gene unclear. The receptor comes from a woman aged 25 to 39 with Graves' hyperthyroidism. The CDR3 is CASRGSLDTQYF. Written as DNA, the CDR3 is TGTGCCAGCAGAGGGTCCTTGGATACGCAGTATTTT.